Listed below are T cell receptor beta chains from one sample, sequenced in a study of blood T cell repertoires in COVID-19. Sequencing was performed with immunoSEQ multiplex PCR; in TCRdb, only in-frame clones are kept and a portion is missing. The data contain about 80,000 clones, less than 90% of them singletons. The source material was peripheral blood. These TCRs come from a man in his sixties with active or convalescent COVID-19. Both conserved end residues are part of each CDR3. The D gene is left open where the match is weak. Clone sizes are given selectively: once, few, many, or a class where the clone is expanded.

TRBJ2-5 | TRBD2 | TRBV9 | NA | CASSVSSGAQETQYF | TGTGCCAGCAGCGTGAGTAGCGGGGCCCAAGAGACCCAGTACTTC
TRBJ2-3 | TRBD2 | TRBV6-6 | NA | CASTGTGGRTDTQYF | TGTGCCAGCACAGGAACGGGGGGACGCACAGATACGCAGTATTTT
TRBJ2-5 | TRBD1 | TRBV18 | NA | CASSQQGADVKETQYF | TGTGCCAGCTCACAGCAGGGGGCAGATGTCAAAGAGACCCAGTACTTC
TRBJ1-1 | TRBD1 | TRBV7-6 | NA | CASSGFDRGRRAFF | TGTGCCAGCAGCGGATTTGACAGGGGGCGAAGGGCTTTCTTT
TRBJ2-1 | TRBD2 | TRBV7-2 | once | CASSFTSGEGNEQFF | TGTGCCAGCAGCTTTACTAGCGGGGAGGGCAATGAGCAGTTCTTC
TRBJ1-2 | TRBD1 | TRBV30 | NA | CASRTGPPNYGYTF | TGTGCCTCGCGGACAGGGCCACCTAACTATGGCTACACCTTC
TRBJ1-2 | NA | TRBV10-3 | once | CAIRAGSENGYTF | TGTGCCATCAGGGCCGGATCGGAGAATGGCTACACCTTC
TRBJ2-5 | NA | TRBV5-1 | NA | CASSLTGTQETQYF | TGCGCCAGCAGCTTGACAGGTACCCAAGAGACCCAGTACTTC
TRBJ1-5 | NA | TRBV29-1 | NA | CSVETDRNQPQHF | TGCAGCGTTGAGACCGACAGGAATCAGCCCCAGCATTTT
TRBJ1-4 | TRBD1 | TRBV5-6 | NA | CASSWGQGGEKLFF | TGTGCCAGCAGCTGGGGACAGGGCGGCGAAAAACTGTTTTTT
TRBJ2-3 | TRBD2 | TRBV4-2 | NA | CASSQAGGRTKTDTQYF | TGTGCCAGCAGCCAAGCCGGGGGGAGAACTAAAACAGATACGCAGTATTTT
TRBJ2-7 | NA | TRBV11-2 | NA | CASSLLRGGGEQYF | TGTGCCAGCAGCTTATTAAGGGGGGGAGGCGAGCAGTACTTC
TRBJ2-5 | TRBD1 | TRBV6-1 | NA | CASSEDRGWETQYF | TGTGCCAGCAGTGAAGACAGGGGATGGGAGACCCAGTACTTC
TRBJ2-3 | TRBD2 | TRBV30 | NA | CAWSVRRTSGGTDTQYF | TGTGCCTGGAGTGTACGAAGGACTAGCGGGGGCACAGATACGCAGTATTTT
TRBJ2-3 | TRBD1 | TRBV6-6 | NA | CASSYSTGTDTQYF | TGTGCCAGCAGTTACTCGACAGGGACAGATACGCAGTATTTT
TRBJ2-3 | NA | TRBV5-4 | NA | CASSLGSVTVTDTQYF | TGTGCCAGCAGCTTGGGCTCTGTTACTGTCACAGATACGCAGTATTTT
TRBJ2-1 | NA | TRBV2 | NA | CASSELAGPYNEQFF | TGTGCCAGCAGTGAACTAGCCGGACCTTACAATGAGCAGTTCTTC
TRBJ1-1 | NA | TRBV7-6 | NA | CASSRNTEAFF | TGTGCCAGCTCCAGGAACACTGAAGCTTTCTTT
TRBJ2-1 | NA | TRBV6-2/TRBV6-3 | NA | CASSYSIVKSYNEQFF | TGTGCCAGCAGTTACTCGATAGTGAAATCCTACAATGAGCAGTTCTTC
TRBJ1-6 | NA | TRBV4-2 | NA | CASSQDGQGYNSPLHF | TGTGCCAGCAGCCAAGACGGTCAGGGCTATAATTCACCCCTCCACTTT
TRBJ1-5 | NA | TRBV20-1 | NA | CSASVPGGGRPQHF | TGCAGTGCTAGTGTTCCGGGCGGCGGGCGGCCCCAGCATTTT
TRBJ2-2 | NA | TRBV19 | NA | CASSAHSTGELFF | TGTGCCAGTTCGGCCCACAGCACCGGGGAGCTGTTTTTT
TRBJ2-1 | TRBD2 | TRBV24-1 | NA | CATSGGLAGSIRQFF | TGTGCCACCAGTGGCGGCCTAGCGGGGTCAATCCGGCAGTTCTTC
TRBJ1-6 | NA | TRBV7-3 | few | CASSFSGTGNSPLHF | TGTGCCAGCAGCTTTAGCGGGACGGGAAATTCACCCCTCCACTTT
TRBJ2-3 | TRBD2 | TRBV27 | NA | CASTRKGQRGGTDTQYF | TGTGCCAGCACTAGAAAGGGCCAGCGGGGGGGCACAGATACGCAGTATTTT
TRBJ2-6 | NA | TRBV9 | once | CASSLDSSGANVLTF | TGTGCCAGCAGCTTAGACAGCTCTGGGGCCAACGTCCTGACTTTC
TRBJ2-1 | NA | TRBV6-6 | few | CASSYPRGEQFF | TGTGCCAGCAGTTATCCAAGGGGTGAGCAGTTCTTC
TRBJ2-2 | NA | TRBV4-1 | NA | CASRYGGEVTGELFF | TGCGCCAGCAGATACGGCGGGGAAGTAACCGGGGAGCTGTTTTTT
TRBJ1-2 | NA | TRBV27 | NA | CASSQGAKPYGYTF | TGTGCCAGCAGTCAAGGGGCCAAGCCCTATGGCTACACCTTC
TRBJ1-5 | NA | TRBV6-2/TRBV6-3 | NA | CASSFQGPTRLDQPQHF | TGTGCCAGCAGTTTCCAGGGCCCCACGAGGCTGGATCAGCCCCAGCATTTT
TRBJ2-7 | NA | TRBV5-4 | few | CASSTQGIYEQYF | TGTGCCAGCAGTACGCAGGGAATCTACGAGCAGTACTTC
TRBJ2-5 | NA | TRBV3-1/TRBV3-2 | few | CASSLYRVGSRTQETQYF | TGTGCCAGCAGCTTATACAGGGTGGGTAGCCGAACTCAAGAGACCCAGTACTTC
TRBJ2-4 | TRBD2 | TRBV3-1/TRBV3-2 | NA | CASSQDGGAHSLPDKNIQYF | TGTGCCAGCAGCCAAGACGGGGGGGCGCATTCCCTCCCCGACAAAAACATTCAGTACTTC
TRBJ1-2 | TRBD1 | TRBV11-1 | NA | CASSIRGDSNYGYTF | TGTGCCAGCAGCATTAGGGGGGACAGCAACTATGGCTACACCTTC
TRBJ2-3 | TRBD2 | TRBV18 | NA | CASSLERGHTDTQYF | TGTGCCAGCTCACTAGAGCGGGGCCACACAGATACGCAGTATTTT
TRBJ2-5 | TRBD2 | TRBV30 | NA | CAWSGLAGAARETQYF | TGTGCCTGGAGTGGACTAGCGGGGGCCGCGCGGGAGACCCAGTACTTC
TRBJ2-3 | TRBD2 | TRBV29-1 | NA | CSVVFAGGPNTQYF | TGCAGCGTTGTGTTCGCGGGAGGCCCCAATACGCAGTATTTT
TRBJ2-3 | TRBD2 | TRBV4-3 | NA | CASSQVLSRGDVTDTQYF | TGCGCCAGCAGCCAAGTTCTGTCCCGGGGGGACGTCACAGATACGCAGTATTTT
TRBJ2-2 | NA | TRBV19 | NA | CASSMSTLRFANTGELFF | TGTGCCAGTAGTATGTCCACTCTCAGGTTCGCGAACACCGGGGAGCTGTTTTTT
TRBJ1-5 | TRBD1 | TRBV4-1 | few | CASSQQGQGNQPQHF | TGCGCCAGCAGCCAACAAGGACAGGGGAATCAGCCCCAGCATTTT
TRBJ1-2 | NA | TRBV2 | NA | CASRTLTDGYTF | TGTGCCAGCAGGACCCTGACAGATGGCTACACCTTC
TRBJ1-2 | NA | TRBV19 | NA | CASSEGHTPGGYTF | TGTGCCAGTAGTGAGGGACACACACCGGGAGGCTACACCTTC
TRBJ2-7 | NA | TRBV7-2 | NA | CASSLTDAPGYEQYF | TGTGCCAGCAGCTTAACCGACGCTCCAGGATACGAGCAGTACTTC
TRBJ1-2 | TRBD1 | TRBV9 | NA | CASSVWVGGAGGYTF | TGTGCCAGCAGCGTATGGGTAGGGGGCGCTGGGGGCTACACCTTC
TRBJ1-3 | NA | TRBV3-1/TRBV3-2 | NA | CASSQDSPGKGNTIYF | TGTGCCAGCAGCCAAGATTCCCCAGGGAAAGGAAACACCATATATTTT
TRBJ1-5 | NA | TRBV7-2 | few | CASSPIGVGNQPQHF | TGTGCCAGCAGCCCGATCGGGGTCGGCAATCAGCCCCAGCATTTT